This is a list of T cell receptor beta chains from one sample in a study of T-cell memory formation after mild COVID-19. TCRdb analysed the 5' RACE reads with MiXCR anew, one entry per CDR3 protein. The table lists fewer than 450,000 distinct CDR3 sequences, over 20% of them singletons. The sample comprised PBMCs or a T cell subset sorted from them (not recorded which). Receptors were obtained from an adult woman who had mild COVID-19 (a few samples of this study predate the infection). Cell type and time point are not known. CDR3s include the opening cysteine and the closing phenylalanine or tryptophan. D genes are given only for firm matches. Not every row has a clone size; where given, it reads once, few, many or a size class.

d_call j_call clone_size v_call cdr3_nt cdr3_aa
. TRBJ2-7 . TRBV7-2 TGTGCCAGCAGCTTAGCGGCACGGAGGGGCTCCTACGAGCAGTACTTC CASSLAARRGSYEQYF
. TRBJ2-1 many TRBV3-1 TGTGCCAGCAGCCAATCCTACAATGAGCAGTTCTTC CASSQSYNEQFF
TRBD2 TRBJ2-7 . TRBV7-9 TGTGCCAGCAGTAGCACGGGGGGGAACTACGAGCAGTACTTC CASSSTGGNYEQYF
. TRBJ2-7 few TRBV4-2 TGTGCCAGCAGCCAAGAGCTCGGCTCATTCTACGAGCAGTACTTC CASSQELGSFYEQYF
TRBD1 TRBJ1-6 many TRBV20-1 TGCAGTGCTAGGGCGACAGGGATCAGCTCCTATAATTCACCCCTCCACTTT CSARATGISSYNSPLHF
TRBD2 TRBJ2-3 few TRBV27 TGTGCCAGCAGCCCTAGCGGGAGGGGGGCAGATACGCAGTATTTT CASSPSGRGADTQYF
. TRBJ1-6 . TRBV2 TGTGCCAGCAGTGGGGGGGCCTATAATTCACCCCTCCACTTT CASSGGAYNSPLHF
TRBD1 TRBJ2-7 . TRBV7-6 TGTGCCAGCAGCTTAAACAGGGGGCGCGGGGACGAGCAGTACTTC CASSLNRGRGDEQYF
. TRBJ2-7 . TRBV20-1 TGCAGTGCAGGGGACCCCTACGAGCAGTACTTC CSAGDPYEQYF
. TRBJ2-1 . TRBV18 TGTGCCAGCTCACCGCCTATAGCGTTGAGCTCCTACAATGAGCAGTTCTTC CASSPPIALSSYNEQFF
. TRBJ2-1 . TRBV6-2/TRBV6-3 TGTGCCAGCAGTTATGTATTGGGGGTTTCCTACAATGAGCAGTTCTTC CASSYVLGVSYNEQFF
. TRBJ2-7 . TRBV29-1 TGCAGCGTTGGCTCCCTTATTGGGTCTTCCTACGAGCAGTACTTC CSVGSLIGSSYEQYF
. TRBJ1-1 . TRBV7-9 TGTGCCAGCAGCTTAAGCGGGGGGGAGAGCACTGAAGCTTTCTTT CASSLSGGESTEAFF
TRBD1 TRBJ2-2 . TRBV12-3/TRBV12-4 TGTGCCAGCAGTTTAAGGGACAGGGGGCCCGGGGAGCTGTTTTTT CASSLRDRGPGELFF
TRBD1 TRBJ1-1 . TRBV6-1 TGTGCCAGCACTACGTCCGGGACAGGGGAACGAGAAGCTTTCTTT CASTTSGTGEREAFF
. TRBJ1-1 few TRBV27 TGTGCCAGCAGTTTGGCGCAAAAGAACACTGAAGCTTTCTTT CASSLAQKNTEAFF
. TRBJ2-1 few TRBV11-2 TGTGCCAGCAGACCAGGGGTGGCGGGAGTGCACAATGAGCAGTTCTTC CASRPGVAGVHNEQFF
. TRBJ1-2 . TRBV25-1 TGTGCCAGCACGAATTCTGGCTATGGCTACACCTTC CASTNSGYGYTF
TRBD1 TRBJ1-4 few TRBV27 TGTGCCAGCAGTCCGGGACAGATGATGTTTTTT CASSPGQMMFF
. TRBJ2-3 . TRBV7-3 TGTGCCAGCAGCTTAGGGCTCATGCTGGGGGATACGCAGTATTTT CASSLGLMLGDTQYF
. TRBJ1-1 once TRBV12-5 TGTGCTAGTGGTCTTACAGGGTCGGCTGAAGCTTTCTTT CASGLTGSAEAFF
TRBD1 TRBJ1-5 . TRBV29-1 TGCAGCGTTGACGGGACAGGGGGTCAGCCCCAGCATTTT CSVDGTGGQPQHF
TRBD2 TRBJ2-1 few TRBV20-1 TGCAGTGCTAGAAGCGGGAGGTGGAACAATGAGCAGTTCTTC CSARSGRWNNEQFF
TRBD2 TRBJ2-5 once TRBV7-6 TGTGCCAGCAGCCCCACTAGCGCGAAACCCCAAGAGACCCAGTACTTC CASSPTSAKPQETQYF
. TRBJ1-4 few TRBV6-6 TGTGCCAGCAGAACCGGACGGAAGCAGAACGGGGTTGAAAAACTGTTTTTT CASRTGRKQNGVEKLFF
. TRBJ2-1 . TRBV25-1 TGTGCCAGCAGTGAATTATACGGGCTAAACAATGAGCAGTTCTTC CASSELYGLNNEQFF
TRBD1 TRBJ1-2 few TRBV5-5 TGTGCCAGCGGGACAGGGGGAGATTATGGCTACACCTTC CASGTGGDYGYTF
. TRBJ2-7 . TRBV30 TGTGCCTGGAGTACGCCGACCGCGCAGTACTTC CAWSTPTAQYF
. TRBJ2-3 . TRBV28 TGTGCCAGCAGGCTACTAGCTCCAGATACGCAGTATTTT CASRLLAPDTQYF
. TRBJ2-6 . TRBV19 TGTGCCAGTAGTGGAAGGACAGATTACTCTGGGGCCAACGTCCTGACTTTC CASSGRTDYSGANVLTF
TRBD2 TRBJ2-3 . TRBV5-4 TGTGCCAGCAGCCGGACTAGCGGGGACACAGATACGCAGTATTTT CASSRTSGDTDTQYF
TRBD1 TRBJ1-2 . TRBV18 TGTGCCAGCTCACGACAGGGGGATGGCTACACCTTC CASSRQGDGYTF
. TRBJ2-5 . TRBV7-2 TGTGCCAGCAGCTTATATGCGGAGACCCAGTACTTC CASSLYAETQYF
. TRBJ1-4 few TRBV12-3/TRBV12-4 TGTGCCAGCAGTTACCGGGGTGAAGGACTGTTTTTT CASSYRGEGLFF
TRBD2 TRBJ2-1 . TRBV12-3/TRBV12-4 TGTGCCAGCAGCCCACTAGCGGGGGAGCAGTTCTTC CASSPLAGEQFF
. TRBJ2-5 . TRBV7-6 TGTGCCAGCAGCTTACAGGAACCTAGAGGGGGAGAGACCCAGTACTTC CASSLQEPRGGETQYF
TRBD1 TRBJ2-7 few TRBV4-3 TGCGCCAGCAGCCCCGGGACAGGGGATACCTTCGAGCAGTACTTC CASSPGTGDTFEQYF
. TRBJ2-1 . TRBV12-3/TRBV12-4 TGTGCCAGCTGGGGCGCCTACAATGAGCAGTTCTTC CASWGAYNEQFF
. TRBJ2-1 few TRBV7-2 TGTGCCAGCAGCTTTACTGTCTACTACAATGAGCAGTTCTTC CASSFTVYYNEQFF
. TRBJ1-1 few TRBV5-1 TGCGCCAGCAGCTACGGACAGAGTGAAGCTTTCTTT CASSYGQSEAFF
. TRBJ1-1 few TRBV5-5 TGTGCCAGCAGCTTTCAGTTACAGGAGGTCGAGAACACTGAAGCTTTCTTT CASSFQLQEVENTEAFF
. TRBJ1-5 few TRBV24-1 TGTGCCACCAGTGATTCGGGGGGTCAGCCCCAGCATTTT CATSDSGGQPQHF
. TRBJ2-3 few TRBV6-6 TGTGCCAGCAGATCAGGGAGCCACACAGATACGCAGTATTTT CASRSGSHTDTQYF
. TRBJ2-2 few TRBV4-2 TGTGCCAGCAGCCTTTGGCGGACCAACACCGGGGAGCTGTTTTTT CASSLWRTNTGELFF
TRBD2 TRBJ2-5 . TRBV4-2 TGTGCCAGCAGCCCAAGGACTAGCGGGAGGGCCGGAGAGACCCAGTACTTC CASSPRTSGRAGETQYF
. TRBJ2-7 few TRBV11-3 TGTGCCAGCGGAAGACAGGCGTACGAGCAGTACTTC CASGRQAYEQYF
TRBD2 TRBJ2-2 . TRBV24-1 TGTGCCACCAGTGGTCGGGGACTAGCGGGATCGGGCACCGGGGAGCTGTTTTTT CATSGRGLAGSGTGELFF
TRBD1 TRBJ2-7 . TRBV20-1 TGCAGTGTTAGCTACAGGGGAAGCTCCTACGAGCAGTACTTC CSVSYRGSSYEQYF
. TRBJ2-7 few TRBV18 TGTGCCAGCTCACCATTTAACCACTACTACGAGCAGTACTTC CASSPFNHYYEQYF
TRBD2 TRBJ2-1 . TRBV2 TGTGCCGTACCTAGACTAGCGGGGGGGCGTGGTATGAGTGAGCAGTTCTTC CAVPRLAGGRGMSEQFF
TRBD2 TRBJ2-5 few TRBV27 TGTGCCAGCAGCCCGGGACTAGCGGGGGTTGTAGAGACCCAGTACTTC CASSPGLAGVVETQYF
TRBD2 TRBJ2-2 . TRBV12-3/TRBV12-4 TGTGCCAGCAGGCCTAGCGGGAGCACCAACACCGGGGAGCTGTTTTTT CASRPSGSTNTGELFF
. TRBJ2-3 . TRBV12-3/TRBV12-4 TGTGCCAGCAGTCAAGACAGGGAGGGCACAGATACGCAGTATTTT CASSQDREGTDTQYF
. TRBJ2-1 many TRBV6-5 TGTGCCAGCAGTCGCTCGTGGAATAAGGACAATGAGCAGTTCTTC CASSRSWNKDNEQFF
TRBD1 TRBJ2-5 few TRBV7-8 TGTGCCAGCAGCTACCTAATGACAGGGAAAGTACAAGAGACCCAGTACTTC CASSYLMTGKVQETQYF
. TRBJ1-1 many TRBV20-1 TGCAGTGCTCGGCAGGGGAGGACTGAAGCTTTCTTT CSARQGRTEAFF
TRBD2 TRBJ2-5 . TRBV7-3 TGTGCCAGCAGCTTAAGAGGGAGGGAGGCAGAGACCCAGTACTTC CASSLRGREAETQYF
. TRBJ1-3 . TRBV12-3/TRBV12-4 TGTGCCAGCAGTTTACAGGGATTGTATGGAAACACCATATATTTT CASSLQGLYGNTIYF